This is a list of T cell receptor beta chains from one sample in a study of blood T cell repertoires in COVID-19. Assay used: immunoSEQ multiplex PCR; TCRdb lists only in-frame clones, some missing. The sample consists of 70,000 to 90,000 clones, around 87% of them appearing once. Sequencing input: peripheral blood. The receptors come from a man older than 75 with active or convalescent COVID-19. Both conserved end residues are part of each CDR3.

V	J	CDR3
TRBV5-6	TRBJ1-6	CASSLEGVGYNSPLHF
TRBV18	TRBJ1-4	CASSQGQNEKLFF
TRBV7-8	TRBJ2-5	CASSLATTEQETQYF
TRBV2	TRBJ2-1	CASSEDKFYNEQFF
TRBV4-1	TRBJ2-5	CASSQDVPSQETQYF
TRBV18	TRBJ1-5	CASSPDSVQPQHF
TRBV28	TRBJ2-1	CASPPRIAPYNEQFF
TRBV4-1	TRBJ1-3	CASSQDPLLVSGNTIYF
TRBV25-1	TRBJ1-4	CASKEDRSNEKLFF
TRBV4-1	TRBJ1-1	CASSRIPPSGTEAFF
TRBV5-1	TRBJ1-1	CASSFRQMRNTEAFF
TRBV18	TRBJ2-1	CASSPQNNRVGEQFF
TRBV28	TRBJ1-3	CASSGGDSGNTIYF
TRBV3-1/TRBV3-2	TRBJ1-2	CASSHLPRGSLISDNYGYTF
TRBV30	TRBJ1-1	CAWRTPRVLNTEAFF
TRBV24-1	TRBJ1-2	CATSDKGRGYTF
TRBV9	TRBJ2-1	CASSVGATSGSNAEQFF
TRBV6-6	TRBJ1-5	CASSYDGGLNQPQHF
TRBV19	TRBJ1-2	CASSIRGEANYGYTF
TRBV21-1	TRBJ1-5	CASSKRALGGNQPQHF
TRBV19	TRBJ1-1	CASSYPGQSEAFF
TRBV3-1/TRBV3-2	TRBJ2-5	CASRQSVTSGVKKETQYF
TRBV18	TRBJ1-1	CASSEGQGASLLEAFF
TRBV7-9	TRBJ1-5	CASSEGQGGQPQHF
TRBV28	TRBJ2-2	CASRQAPNTGELFF
TRBV29-1	TRBJ2-1	CSVVGGEQFF
TRBV13	TRBJ2-3	CASSLAGGPTDTQYF
TRBV5-1	TRBJ1-1	CASSLGPASTEAFF
TRBV10-1	TRBJ2-2	CASTSQAAGELFF
TRBV19	TRBJ1-6	CASSPQGQGNSPLHF
TRBV28	TRBJ2-3	CATGTNTDTQYF
TRBV4-1	TRBJ2-3	CASSQGQFRTDTQYF
TRBV10-2	TRBJ2-2	CASWRTGSGELFF
TRBV3-1/TRBV3-2	TRBJ2-3	CASSQRGLPDTQYF
TRBV28	TRBJ1-4	CASSSPGENEKLFF
TRBV5-8	TRBJ2-3	CASSLATSTDTQYF
TRBV19	TRBJ2-5	CASSIVGTSGTRGTQYF
TRBV7-2	TRBJ2-2	CASSLGWLAGITGELFF
TRBV30	TRBJ1-2	CAIQTAGGIGYGYTF
TRBV11-2	TRBJ1-1	CASSNWAGENTEAFF
TRBV7-2	TRBJ1-2	CASSRTAEAGYTF
TRBV24-1	TRBJ2-1	CATSDKTGVGHEQFF
TRBV20-1	TRBJ1-6	CSASRGQPSTLHF
TRBV30	TRBJ1-1	CAWSAPPGLRAFF
TRBV5-1	TRBJ1-1	CASSIPTGGEAFF
TRBV29-1	TRBJ1-5	CSVEGTGVGGPQHF
TRBV2	TRBJ1-1	CASRTVNTEAFF
TRBV7-2	TRBJ1-5	CASSFTGGNQPQHF
TRBV6-5	TRBJ2-2	CASRGDRANTGELFF
TRBV24-1	TRBJ1-5	CATMSAQGNQPQHF
TRBV21-1	TRBJ2-2	CASSPAGNTGELFF
TRBV28	TRBJ1-2	CASSPPGQGSGLDGYTF
TRBV7-3	TRBJ2-3	CASSLGGGFTDTQYF
TRBV7-9	TRBJ1-4	CASSPRGIFGEKLFF
TRBV5-1	TRBJ2-1	CASNSGASSYNEQFF
TRBV2	TRBJ2-2	CASSELRGDHGELFF
TRBV15	TRBJ1-5	CATTGGLSNQPQHF
TRBV5-1	TRBJ2-2	CASSSTGGADTGELFF